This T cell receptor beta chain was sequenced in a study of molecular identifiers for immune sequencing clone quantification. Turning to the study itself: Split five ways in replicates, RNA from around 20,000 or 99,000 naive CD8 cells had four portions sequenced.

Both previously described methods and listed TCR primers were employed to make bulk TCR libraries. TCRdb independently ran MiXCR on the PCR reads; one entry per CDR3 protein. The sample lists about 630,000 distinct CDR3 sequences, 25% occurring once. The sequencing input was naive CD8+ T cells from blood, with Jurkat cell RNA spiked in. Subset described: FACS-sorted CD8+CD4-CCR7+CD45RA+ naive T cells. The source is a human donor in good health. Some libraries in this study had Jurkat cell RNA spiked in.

The CDR3 loop is CASSQDAGNNSPLHF. The CDR3 DNA follows: TGCGCCAGCAGCCAAGATGCAGGGAATAATTCACCCCTCCACTTT. V is TRBV4-3 and J is TRBJ1-6; TRBD1 is a possible D gene (5 bases). This CDR3 spans 15 amino acids. V was cut by 0 bases and J by 5 bases, with 8 bases left in between. Germline V gene data show CDR1 as LGHNA and CDR2 as YSLEER.